The next 31 T cell receptor beta chains were all read from a single sample in a study of shared T cell receptors in the human thymus. Sequencing was performed with immunoSEQ multiplex PCR; in TCRdb, only in-frame clones are kept and a portion is missing. The sample lists more than 550,000 clones, 70% to 90% occurring once. The same sample was also used in a study of human thymus T cells.

Material: thymocytes. Receptors were obtained from a girl in the first two years of life with a congenital heart defect.

The chain links TRBV10-1 to TRBJ2-1; 7 bases line up with TRBD1. Germline V lookup: CDR1 WNHNN, CDR2 SYGVQD (reference sequence). This CDR3 region has 16 residues. J lost 12 bases, V lost 6 bases, and 20 bases had no gene match. The CDR3 coding sequence is TGCGCCAGCAGCAAGACAGGGACCTTCGCGAATGAACGGCAGTTCTTC. As protein: CASSKTGTFANERQFF.

This clone has only one observation. The chain has TRBV19 and TRBJ2-1; 14 bases fit TRBD2. The CDR3 is made up of 15 amino acids. The J segment lost 10 bases and the V segment lost 6 bases, leaving 8 bases of the junction unmatched. CDR1 is LNHDA, CDR2 SQIVND, per germline (reference sequence). The DNA for the CDR3 is TGTGCCAGTAGCCGTGGGACTAGCGGGGGAGGGGAGCAGTTCTTC. It translates to CASSRGTSGGGEQFF.

This sequence joins TRBV9 and TRBJ2-2, with D perhaps matching TRBD1 (5 bases). V lost 5 bases, J lost 2 bases, and 10 bases lay in between. Germline V gene lookup returns CDR1 SGDLS and CDR2 YYNGEE. The CDR3 consists of 14 residues. In nucleotides, the CDR3 is TGTGCCAGCAGGCTCAGGGTTAACACCGGGGAGCTGTTTTTT. It translates to CASRLRVNTGELFF.

V is TRBV10-3 and J is TRBJ1-5, with TRBD1 as a possible D gene (6 bases). The ends were cut back, 4 bases at V and 4 bases at J, with 8 bases in the middle. CDR3 length equals 13 residues. In germline, CDR1 is ENHRY, CDR2 SYGVKD. As DNA, the CDR3 is TGTGCCATCAGTGGACAGGTGAATCAGCCCCAGCATTTT. It translates to CAISGQVNQPQHF.

The table lists this clone with a count of one. Other DNA sequences within the sample encode an identical CDR3. The CDR3 here is CASSLGATYNSPLHF. In DNA form, the CDR3 reads TGTGCCAGCAGCCTCGGAGCGACCTATAATTCACCCCTCCACTTT. The chain carries TRBV11-2 and TRBJ1-6; D gene ambiguous. The V gene's germline CDR1 is SGHAT and CDR2 FQNNGV. Trimming shortened V by 5 bases and J by 2 bases, and 10 bases separated the two germline ends. This CDR3 comprises 15 residues.

This chain links TRBV5-4 with TRBJ2-1; 11 nucleotides agree with TRBD2. This CDR3 contains 17 residues. Germline CDR1 and CDR2: SGHNT and YYREEE (reference sequence). J was trimmed by 4 bases and V by 1 base; bases with no gene match: 7. In DNA, the CDR3 is TGTGCCAGCAGCTTGATCCTAGCGGGGGGCCCATACAATGAGCAGTTCTTC. This gives the protein CASSLILAGGPYNEQFF.

The rearrangement links TRBV6-5 to TRBJ2-1; TRBD2 matches at 8 bases. The CDR3 is 16 residues long. The trim removed 1 base at V and 7 bases at J, leaving 9 bases unmatched. Germline V gives CDR1 MNHEY, CDR2 SVGAGI. The CDR3 protein is CASSYLVSGDMNEQFF. CDR3 DNA: TGTGCCAGCAGTTACTTGGTTAGCGGGGATATGAATGAGCAGTTCTTC.

This chain uses TRBV27 with TRBJ1-4, with D possibly matching TRBD1 (6 bases). This CDR3 contains 15 residues. V gave up 7 bases and J gave up 3 bases, with 15 bases separating them. Germline assignment: CDR1 MNHEY and CDR2 SMNVEV (reference sequence). The CDR3 protein is CASTPRDTANEKLFF. The CDR3 DNA follows: TGTGCCAGCACCCCCCGGGACACAGCTAATGAAAAACTGTTTTTT.

This rearrangement joins TRBV9 to TRBJ1-1, with D perhaps TRBD1 (5 bases). The CDR3 extends over 15 amino acids. Trimming stripped 3 bases from V and 1 base from J, with 13 bases between. Per germline, CDR1 SGDLS and CDR2 YYNGEE. The DNA of the CDR3 is TGTGCCAGCAGCGCGTACGGGGGAGCGAACACTGAAGCTTTCTTT. Its protein is CASSAYGGANTEAFF.

This sequence joins TRBV19 and TRBJ1-1, with TRBD1 as a possible D gene (5 bases). Trimming removed 4 bases from V and 2 bases from J, with 17 bases in between. The CDR3 has 16 amino acids. The germline gives CDR1 LNHDA, CDR2 SQIVND (reference sequence). CDR3 in DNA: TGTGCCAGTAGTACCCCGGGGGGGTGGAGAAACACTGAAGCTTTCTTT. It is translated as CASSTPGGWRNTEAFF.

The chain uses TRBV5-4 and TRBJ2-3; D perhaps matches TRBD1 (5 bases). CDR3 length equals 16 residues. V was trimmed by 0 bases and J by 2 bases, leaving 13 bases between them. Germline V lookup: CDR1 SGHNT, CDR2 YYREEE (reference sequence). CDR3 region: CASSLAGHPTTDTQYF. The CDR3 nucleotides read TGTGCCAGCAGCTTGGCTGGACACCCAACCACAGATACGCAGTATTTT.

This clone was recorded once. The chain links TRBV6-1 to TRBJ1-1, with D possibly matching TRBD1 (6 bases). Per germline, CDR1 MNHNS and CDR2 SASEGT. Trimming pared 6 bases from V and 4 bases from J, leaving 15 bases between. The CDR3 totals 14 residues. In nucleotides, the CDR3 is TGTGCCAGCAGGACGAACAGGGATGGCACTGAAGCTTTCTTT. Its protein product is CASRTNRDGTEAFF.

This chain links TRBV5-1 with TRBJ1-5; D not resolved. V gave up 0 bases and J gave up 4 bases, with 8 bases separating them. CDR3 length: 14 amino acids. Looked up from germline, CDR1 is SGHRS and CDR2 is YFSETQ. Written as DNA, the CDR3 is TGCGCCAGCAGCTTGGGGTCCGGTAATCAGCCCCAGCATTTT. It encodes CASSLGSGNQPQHF.

This chain links TRBV7-9 with TRBJ1-2; a possible D gene is TRBD1 (6 bases). Trimming shortened V by 3 bases and J by 7 bases, and 12 bases separated the two germline ends. This CDR3 comprises 13 residues. Germline values: CDR1 SEHNR, CDR2 FQNEAQ (reference sequence). CDR3: CASSFGDRPGYTF. CDR3 sequence (DNA): TGTGCCAGCAGCTTTGGAGACAGGCCTGGCTACACCTTC.

The chain joins TRBV11-2 to TRBJ1-6; D is unresolved. Trimming cost V 0 bases and J 5 bases, with 17 bases left between them. Germline assignment: CDR1 SGHAT and CDR2 FQNNGV. This CDR3 region has 18 residues. The CDR3 sequence is CASSLEVEVKEDNSPLHF. CDR3 DNA: TGTGCCAGCAGCTTAGAAGTGGAGGTCAAGGAAGATAATTCACCCCTCCACTTT.

The chain joins TRBV7-9 to TRBJ1-2; 8 bases agree with TRBD1. There are 18 residues in the CDR3. Germline V lookup: CDR1 SEHNR, CDR2 FQNEAQ (reference sequence). V trimming: 1 base; J trimming: 7 bases; junction bases outside the gene matches: 17. The CDR3 DNA sequence: TGTGCCAGCAGCTTAGGAGGGGCAGGGACAGGTGACGATCTTGGCTACACCTTC. Encoded protein: CASSLGGAGTGDDLGYTF. Combining the CDR3 with reference TRBV7-9 and TRBJ1-2 gives the whole variable domain DTGVSQNPRHKITKRGQNVTFRCDPISEHNRLYWYRQTLGQGPEFLTYFQNEAQLEKSRLLSDRFSAERPKGSFSTLEIQRTEQGDSAMYLCASSLGGAGTGDDLGYTFGSGTRLTVV.

As to this clone: The same CDR3 can be traced to other DNA sequences in this sample. The chain joins TRBV5-1 to TRBJ1-1; maybe TRBD1 (5 bases). This CDR3 is 13 amino acids long. V was cut by 1 base and J by 1 base, with 5 bases left in between. Germline CDR1 is SGHRS and CDR2 is YFSETQ. CDR3 sequence (DNA): TGCGCCAGCAGCTTGACAGGGAACACTGAAGCTTTCTTT. It codes for CASSLTGNTEAFF.

The CDR3 is CASSPGLGPDTGELFF. In DNA, the CDR3 is TGTGCCAGCAGCCCCGGACTGGGTCCCGACACCGGGGAGCTGTTTTTT. V gene TRBV14 combines with J gene TRBJ2-2, with D possibly TRBD2 on 5 matching bases. Germline CDR1 is SGHDN and CDR2 is FVKESK. Trimming took 4 bases from V and 3 from J, leaving 15 bases between them. The CDR3 runs to 16 residues.

The CDR3 spells CASSRRVTGRTGELFF. The CDR3 DNA is TGTGCCAGCAGCCGCAGGGTGACAGGGCGTACCGGGGAGCTGTTTTTT. The chain carries TRBV4-2 and TRBJ2-2, with 7 bases identical to TRBD1. Losses at the gene ends were 4 bases for V and 5 bases for J; bases not matched to a gene: 10. This CDR3 spans 16 amino acids. Germline CDR1 reads LGHNA; CDR2 reads YNFKEQ.

The V gene is TRBV10-3, the J gene TRBJ2-3; 12 positions agree with TRBD2. This CDR3 contains 19 residues. Germline values: CDR1 ENHRY, CDR2 SYGVKD. V lost 2 bases to trimming and J lost 0 bases; unmatched junction nucleotides: 9. The CDR3 region has the DNA TGTGCCATCAGTGAGCCCACTAGCGGGGGGAACACTAGCACAGATACGCAGTATTTT. It specifies CAISEPTSGGNTSTDTQYF.

The chain combines TRBV7-9 with TRBJ2-2; D might be TRBD1 (6 bases). The CDR3 is 15 residues long. Germline V gene sequence: CDR1 SEHNR, CDR2 FQNEAQ (reference sequence). V was clipped by 5 bases and J by 6 bases, with 16 bases between them. The CDR3 DNA reads TGTGCCAGCAGCCGATCGCAGGACAGTTCCGGGGAGCTGTTTTTT. Translating it yields CASSRSQDSSGELFF.

The chain employs TRBV5-4 and TRBJ2-5, with TRBD1 as a possible D gene (5 bases). Trimming pared 1 base from V and 5 bases from J, leaving 15 bases between. Germline V CDR1 and CDR2: SGHNT, YYREEE (reference sequence). The CDR3 consists of 15 residues. The CDR3 coding sequence is TGTGCCAGCAGCTTGCCGGGCCCCAACAGGGAGACCCAGTACTTC. Encoded protein: CASSLPGPNRETQYF.

The chain employs TRBV7-4 and TRBJ2-5; TRBD1 aligns across 7 bases. CDR3 length equals 16 residues. The trim removed 4 bases at V and 5 bases at J, leaving 13 bases unmatched. Germline-derived CDR1 and CDR2 are SGHVT and SQSDAQ. The CDR3 nucleotides read TGTGCCAGCAGCTCCTCTTCCGGGACAGCGAAGGAGACCCAGTACTTC. Translating gives CASSSSSGTAKETQYF.

In this sample, this clone turned up once. The V gene is TRBV27, the J gene TRBJ2-3; TRBD2 aligns across 10 bases. CDR3 length equals 14 residues. V shed 5 bases and J 4 bases; nucleotides not matched to a gene: 3. CDR1 MNHEY and CDR2 SMNVEV come from the germline V gene (reference sequence). Here the CDR3 reads CASSGTSESDTQYF. The CDR3 coding sequence is TGTGCCAGCAGTGGGACTAGCGAGTCAGATACGCAGTATTTT.

The chain links TRBV28 to TRBJ1-1; TRBD1 might be the D (5 bases). The germline gives CDR1 MDHEN, CDR2 SYDVKM. This CDR3 contains 17 residues. V lost 2 bases, J lost 0 bases, and 16 bases lay in between. CDR3 bases: TGTGCCAGCAGTTTAAGCAGGGAATGCCCCATGAACACTGAAGCTTTCTTT. It codes for CASSLSRECPMNTEAFF. Complete variable domain (other parts from reference TRBV28 and TRBJ1-1): DVKVTQSSRYLVKRTGEKVFLECVQDMDHENMFWYRQDPGLGLRLIYFSYDVKMKEKGDIPEGYSVSREKKERFSLILESASTNQTSMYLCASSLSRECPMNTEAFFGQGTRLTVV.

This chain connects TRBV6-1 to TRBJ1-2; D not resolved. This CDR3 comprises 14 residues. Germline CDR1 MNHNS, CDR2 SASEGT. V was shortened by 0 bases and J by 2 bases, with 7 bases between the two germline ends. CDR3 sequence: CASSEAPRNYGYTF. CDR3 bases: TGTGCCAGCAGTGAAGCCCCCCGGAACTATGGCTACACCTTC.

The chain joins TRBV7-3 to TRBJ2-1; TRBD1 aligns across 9 bases. Per germline, CDR1 SGHTA and CDR2 FQGTGA. This CDR3 has 16 amino acids. With 0 bases clipped from V and 7 bases from J, the junction kept 7 bases outside the gene matches. The CDR3 DNA is TGTGCCAGCAGCTTAACCACAGGGGGCCAAACAAATGAGCAGTTCTTC. Its protein is CASSLTTGGQTNEQFF.

This rearrangement joins TRBV19 to TRBJ1-1; D is ambiguous. The CDR3 runs to 15 residues. In germline, CDR1 is LNHDA, CDR2 SQIVND (reference sequence). Trimming pared 11 bases from V and 3 bases from J, leaving 22 bases between. The CDR3 reads CAASQAKAPHTEAFF. For the CDR3, the DNA is TGTGCCGCAAGTCAAGCAAAAGCCCCTCACACTGAAGCTTTCTTT.

This clone appeared once. J is TRBJ1-1 and V is TRBV7-9; 8 bases fit TRBD1. J gave up 11 bases and V 4 bases, and 12 bases lay outside the gene matches. CDR1 SEHNR and CDR2 FQNEAQ come from the germline V gene (reference sequence). CDR3 length: 14 residues. The CDR3 region has the DNA TGTGCCAGCAGCTCCCAGACAGGGGTGTTAGGGGCTTTCTTT. This translates into CASSSQTGVLGAFF.

This rearrangement joins TRBV30 to TRBJ2-1; TRBD2 agrees at 9 bases. The CDR3 has 15 residues. The V and J ends lost 4 bases and 0 bases, in that order; junction bases with no gene match: 4. Germline assignment: CDR1 GTSNPN and CDR2 SVGIG (reference sequence). CDR3 nucleotides: TGTGCCTGGAATCGCGGGGGGGCCTCCTACAATGAGCAGTTCTTC. Amino acid sequence: CAWNRGGASYNEQFF.

V gene TRBV4-3 combines with J gene TRBJ2-2, with 7 positions matching TRBD1. Germline lookup yields CDR1 LGHNA and CDR2 YSLEER. This CDR3 is built from 21 residues. V dropped 1 base and J dropped 0; count of bases not matched to a gene: 17. CDR3 sequence: CASSQVKKGTDSYPNTGELFF. The CDR3 coding sequence is TGCGCCAGCAGCCAAGTAAAAAAGGGGACAGATTCTTACCCGAACACCGGGGAGCTGTTTTTT.